Listed below are T cell receptor beta chains from one sample, sequenced in a study of identical twins. From the 5' RACE reads, TCRdb called clonotypes with MiXCR, one entry per CDR3 protein. This table holds roughly 710,000 distinct CDR3 sequences, 5.5% to 6.5% found once. Sequencing used naive T cells sorted from blood. These receptors originate from a man between 18 and 35 years old in good health. CDR3s include the opening cysteine and the closing phenylalanine or tryptophan. The order of the fields is V gene, J gene, D gene, clone size, CDR3 protein, CDR3 DNA. The D gene is left open where the match is weak. Some rows have no size entry. The others give once, few or many, or a class for an expanded clone.

TRBV5-6	TRBJ1-6	-	many	CASSFRGSISPLHF	TGTGCCAGCAGCTTCAGGGGATCTATTTCACCCCTCCACTTT
TRBV6-4	TRBJ1-1	-	many	CASSDGVEAFF	TGTGCCAGCAGTGACGGGGTTGAAGCTTTCTTT
TRBV12-3/TRBV12-4	TRBJ2-5	-	few	CASIATPGVQETQYF	TGTGCCAGCATCGCTACCCCGGGAGTTCAAGAGACCCAGTACTTC
TRBV27	TRBJ1-4	TRBD1	few	CASSLYRTGYEKLFF	TGTGCCAGCAGTTTATATCGGACAGGGTATGAAAAACTGTTTTTT
TRBV4-2	TRBJ2-3	TRBD2	many	CASSLLAGADTQYF	TGTGCCAGCAGCCTTCTAGCGGGTGCAGATACGCAGTATTTT
TRBV6-1	TRBJ2-7	TRBD1	many	CASSPRGDRGSYEQYF	TGTGCCAGCAGCCCAAGGGGGGACAGGGGCTCCTACGAGCAGTACTTC
TRBV4-3	TRBJ2-7	-	many	CASSQATGSYEQYF	TGCGCCAGCAGCCAAGCGACGGGGTCCTACGAGCAGTACTTC
TRBV12-3/TRBV12-4	TRBJ2-3	TRBD2	few	CASSPIAGGTGTDTQYF	TGTGCCAGCAGTCCGATTGCGGGAGGGACGGGCACAGATACGCAGTATTTT
TRBV20-1	TRBJ2-1	-	-	CSALPGVNEQFF	TGCAGTGCTCTCCCGGGCGTCAATGAGCAGTTCTTC
TRBV24-1	TRBJ2-1	-	many	CATSSQVEQFF	TGTGCCACCAGCTCGCAGGTTGAGCAGTTCTTC
TRBV12-3/TRBV12-4	TRBJ2-3	TRBD2	-	CASSLVTSGPTDTQYF	TGTGCCAGCAGTTTAGTCACTAGCGGACCCACAGATACGCAGTATTTT
TRBV7-8	TRBJ2-5	-	-	CASSQQIETQYF	TGTGCCAGCAGCCAACAAATCGAGACCCAGTACTTC
TRBV4-1	TRBJ2-3	-	many	CASSQVGGAGTQYF	TGCGCCAGCAGCCAAGTCGGGGGTGCGGGTACGCAGTATTTT
TRBV10-3	TRBJ2-4	-	many	CAISDSSEAKNIQYF	TGTGCCATCAGTGATTCTTCGGAAGCCAAAAACATTCAGTACTTC
TRBV7-6	TRBJ2-1	TRBD2	-	CASSFQGLAEQFF	TGTGCCAGCAGCTTCCAGGGACTAGCGGAGCAGTTCTTC
TRBV7-2	TRBJ2-1	TRBD2	many	CASSQLAGGHNEQFF	TGTGCCAGCAGCCAACTAGCGGGAGGGCACAATGAGCAGTTCTTC
TRBV19	TRBJ2-5	TRBD1	-	CASTGDRVQETQYF	TGTGCCAGTACCGGGGACAGGGTCCAAGAGACCCAGTACTTC
TRBV12-3/TRBV12-4	TRBJ2-4	TRBD2	many	CASSLAGVPSNIQYF	TGTGCCAGCAGTTTGGCGGGGGTACCATCAAACATTCAGTACTTC
TRBV7-2	TRBJ2-3	-	many	CASSLGGYRDTQYF	TGTGCCAGCAGCTTAGGAGGGTACCGGGATACGCAGTATTTT
TRBV2	TRBJ2-1	-	few	CASSEGQARLF	TGTGCCAGCAGTGAAGGGCAGGCTAGGCTCTTC
TRBV12-3/TRBV12-4	TRBJ2-1	-	few	CASGERGRNGNEQFF	TGTGCCAGCGGGGAAAGGGGGAGGAATGGTAATGAGCAGTTCTTC
TRBV27	TRBJ2-1	-	many	CASSYSRLNEQFF	TGTGCCAGCAGTTATTCCAGGCTCAATGAGCAGTTCTTC
TRBV5-1	TRBJ2-7	TRBD2	-	CASSLVTSGSGEQYF	TGCGCCAGCAGCTTGGTGACTAGCGGATCCGGGGAGCAGTACTTC
TRBV11-2	TRBJ2-7	-	-	CASSLEGDFGRTFYEQYF	TGTGCCAGCAGCTTAGAGGGGGATTTTGGGAGGACTTTCTACGAGCAGTACTTC
TRBV28	TRBJ2-5	-	-	CASSTPGGRRETQYF	TGTGCCAGCAGTACCCCGGGGGGCCGCCGAGAGACCCAGTACTTC
TRBV11-2	TRBJ2-3	-	many	CASSSARQVGDTQYF	TGTGCCAGCAGCTCCGCGAGACAGGTTGGAGATACGCAGTATTTT
TRBV7-6	TRBJ1-3	-	-	CASSLAFQTSAGNTIYF	TGTGCCAGCAGCTTAGCTTTTCAAACCTCGGCTGGAAACACCATATATTTT
TRBV7-9	TRBJ2-7	-	-	CASSRGQTEQYF	TGTGCCAGCAGCCGGGGGCAAACCGAGCAGTACTTC
TRBV11-2	TRBJ2-3	-	-	CASSLDTTDDTQYF	TGTGCCAGCAGCTTAGATACAACAGATGATACGCAGTATTTT
TRBV6-5	TRBJ1-1	-	many	CASSYSGITEAFF	TGTGCCAGCAGTTACTCAGGGATCACTGAAGCTTTCTTT
TRBV6-1	TRBJ2-1	-	many	CAAARAVAANNEQFF	TGTGCCGCTGCAAGGGCCGTGGCCGCAAACAATGAGCAGTTCTTC
TRBV9	TRBJ2-7	-	few	CASSHGPAYEQYF	TGTGCCAGCAGCCACGGCCCCGCCTACGAGCAGTACTTC
TRBV5-1	TRBJ2-1	-	few	CASRRSGNEQFF	TGCGCCAGCAGGCGTTCGGGCAATGAGCAGTTCTTC
TRBV5-5	TRBJ2-3	-	-	CASSLPGSSPNTQYF	TGTGCCAGCAGCTTGCCAGGGAGTTCCCCAAATACGCAGTATTTT
TRBV12-3/TRBV12-4	TRBJ2-4	TRBD1	many	CASTQRGTGINIQYF	TGTGCCAGCACCCAAAGGGGGACAGGGATAAACATTCAGTACTTC
TRBV27	TRBJ1-5	TRBD1	few	CASSLSMGQLLGPQHF	TGTGCCAGCAGTTTATCGATGGGACAGCTTCTGGGGCCCCAGCATTTT
TRBV20-1	TRBJ2-5	-	many	CSARDRPVRETQYF	TGCAGTGCTAGAGATCGTCCAGTTCGAGAGACCCAGTACTTC
TRBV21-1	TRBJ2-1	-	few	CASSKEQVEQFF	TGTGCCAGCAGCAAAGAGCAAGTTGAGCAGTTCTTC
TRBV15	TRBJ2-2	TRBD1	-	CATSRIDRGRTGELFF	TGTGCCACCAGCAGAATCGACAGGGGGAGGACCGGGGAGCTGTTTTTT